This T cell receptor (beta chain) was profiled in a study of shared clonotypes between healthy human individuals. Study-level information: The study used three CD4 naive, three CD4 memory, two CD8 naive and one CD8 memory plate per donor.

Points on this clone: Its target is not known. The sample has other DNA sequences that encode this CDR3 too.

Study conclusions and caveats: Naive subsets generally had larger estimated richness than memory subsets.

The CDR3 has 13 amino acids. V was trimmed by 4 bases and J by 1 base, leaving 9 bases between them. CDR1 and CDR2 from the germline V gene are SGHNT and YYREEE (reference sequence). Some clones are missing from TCRdb's copy, which holds only in-frame ones; the method was immunoSEQ multiplex PCR. The sample holds millions of clones, about 95% seen once. The naive CD8 subset, CD45RO-negative cells positively selected for CCR7, excluded terminally differentiated effector memory CD45RA+ cells. The chain combines TRBV5-4 with TRBJ2-7; D is unresolved. The source material was naive CD8+ T cells sorted from blood. The sequence derives from a man younger than 35 in good health. DNA of the CDR3: TGTGCCAGCAGCCCCGGCGGATCCTACGAGCAGTACTTC. Residues: CASSPGGSYEQYF. Full variable domain (rest looked up from reference TRBV5-4 and TRBJ2-7): ETGVTQSPTHLIKTRGQQVTLRCSSQSGHNTVSWYQQALGQGPQFIFQYYREEENGRGNFPPRFSGLQFPNYSSELNVNALELDDSALYLCASSPGGSYEQYFGPGTRLTVT.